The 14 T cell receptor beta chains below come from one sample, sequenced in a study of cytomegalovirus exposure and HLA in healthy donors. The primer mix had 60 Vbeta and 13 Jbeta primers. Data came from immunoSEQ multiplex PCR; TCRdb stores just in-frame clones and leaves some out. The sample lists approximately 150,000 clones, 80% to 85% occurring once. The specimen was PBMCs. Receptors originate from a human donor in good health.

This chain connects TRBV27 to TRBJ1-2; TRBD1 matches 7 bases. The germline gives CDR1 MNHEY, CDR2 SMNVEV (reference sequence). J gave up 1 base and V 6 bases, and 11 bases lay outside the gene matches. The CDR3 runs 16 residues. CDR3 sequence reads: CASSHPRDSLNYGYTF. The CDR3 DNA sequence: TGTGCCAGCAGCCATCCCCGGGACAGCCTTAACTATGGCTACACCTTC.

The chain couples TRBV7-9 to TRBJ1-1; a weak D match, TRBD1 (5 bases). Germline V gives CDR1 SEHNR, CDR2 FQNEAQ (reference sequence). There are 12 residues in the CDR3. V lost 5 bases to trimming and J lost 7 bases, with 11 bases between them. This chain's CDR3 is CASSQWDYEAFF. CDR3 DNA: TGTGCCAGCAGCCAGTGGGACTATGAAGCTTTCTTT.

This clone occurred once. The chain links TRBV18 to TRBJ2-6; TRBD1 agrees at 8 bases. Losses at the gene ends were 2 bases for V and 0 bases for J; bases not matched to a gene: 6. The CDR3 sequence is 18 residues long. Per germline, CDR1 KGHSH and CDR2 LQKENI. The CDR3 loop reads CASSPSGTGVSGANVLTF. The CDR3 nucleotides read TGTGCCAGCTCACCATCCGGGACAGGAGTCTCTGGGGCCAACGTCCTGACTTTC.

The chain has TRBV9 and TRBJ1-4; no firm D call. CDR1 is SGDLS, CDR2 YYNGEE, per germline. The CDR3 loop spans 14 amino acids. Trimming took off 5 bases at V and 5 bases at J, with 13 bases between the two ends. The CDR3 sequence: CASSPGQYNEKLFF. In nucleotides, the CDR3 is TGTGCCAGCAGTCCGGGTCAGTACAATGAAAAACTGTTTTTT.

The rearrangement uses TRBV4-3 and TRBJ2-2; no firm D call. The CDR3 sequence is 13 residues long. CDR1 is LGHNA, CDR2 YSLEER, per germline. The V and J ends lost 4 bases and 2 bases respectively, with 5 bases between them. This CDR3 reads CASSPSNTGELFF. The CDR3 DNA sequence: TGCGCCAGCAGCCCTAGTAACACCGGGGAGCTGTTTTTT.

The CDR3 DNA sequence: TGCGCCAGCAGCCAAAGAACGGGGGGGCCAGGACAAAGCGAGCAGTTCTTC. This translates into CASSQRTGGPGQSEQFF. V gene TRBV4-3 combines with J gene TRBJ2-1, with TRBD2 identical over 8 bases. The CDR3 extends over 17 amino acids. V shed 2 bases and J 10 bases; nucleotides not matched to a gene: 16. CDR1 and CDR2 (germline): LGHNA, YSLEER.

The chain carries TRBV10-3 and TRBJ1-2; 7 positions match TRBD1. CDR3 size: 13 residues. The V gene end was trimmed by 6 bases and the J gene end by 5 bases; junction bases not matched to a gene: 6. The germline CDR1 and CDR2 sequences are ENHRY and SYGVKD. Here the CDR3 reads CAIRTGVGYGYTF. In nucleotides, the CDR3 is TGTGCCATCAGAACAGGGGTTGGATATGGCTACACCTTC.

The chain is built from TRBV7-2 and TRBJ2-3; the D gene is possibly TRBD1 (6 bases). The ends were cut back, 1 base at V and 4 bases at J, with 9 bases in the middle. Germline V CDR1 and CDR2: SGHTA, FQGNSA. CDR3 length equals 14 residues. The CDR3 DNA sequence: TGTGCCAGCAGCTTAGTTGGGGGCCCAGATACGCAGTATTTT. Translation gives CASSLVGGPDTQYF.

This rearrangement joins TRBV5-1 to TRBJ1-1, with 7 bases that match TRBD1. The germline V gene encodes CDR1 SGHRS and CDR2 YFSETQ. The CDR3 extends over 14 amino acids. J gave up 5 bases and V 4 bases, and 8 bases lay outside the gene matches. The CDR3 here is CASSRQGERTEAFF. CDR3 coding DNA: TGCGCCAGCAGCCGCCAGGGGGAGCGGACTGAAGCTTTCTTT.

V usage is TRBV5-1 and J usage is TRBJ2-7, with 7 bases fitting TRBD1. The CDR3 is 14 amino acids. Trimming cost V 2 bases and J 2 bases; bases outside gene matches: 4. The germline CDR1 and CDR2 sequences are SGHRS and YFSETQ. The CDR3 DNA is TGCGCCAGCAGCTTCAGGGACAGAGCCTACGAGCAGTACTTC. Translating it yields CASSFRDRAYEQYF.

This CDR3 reads CASSVSGGTSTDTQYF. DNA for the CDR3: TGTGCCAGCAGCGTCAGCGGGGGAACTAGCACAGATACGCAGTATTTT. The chain couples TRBV9 to TRBJ2-3; 8 bases align to TRBD2. V shed 2 bases and J 0 bases; nucleotides not matched to a gene: 5. Germline CDR1 reads SGDLS; CDR2 reads YYNGEE. The CDR3 runs to 16 residues.

The V and J genes are TRBV5-8 and TRBJ1-4, with D perhaps TRBD1 (6 bases). Germline CDR1 reads SGHTS; CDR2 reads YDEGEE. The CDR3 is made up of 18 amino acids. The ends were cut back, 0 bases at V and 0 bases at J, with 15 bases in the middle. This chain's CDR3 is CASSLGGIQGPTNEKLFF. The CDR3 DNA follows: TGTGCCAGCAGCTTGGGGGGAATACAGGGACCAACTAATGAAAAACTGTTTTTT.

The rearrangement links TRBV19 to TRBJ2-2, with 9 bases lining up with TRBD1. Trimming removed 5 bases from V and 2 bases from J; junction bases left unmatched: 9. CDR1 is LNHDA, CDR2 SQIVND, per germline (reference sequence). This CDR3 has 17 residues. The CDR3 nucleotides are TGTGCCAGTAGTGCCCCCCCGGGACAGGGAAACACCGGGGAGCTGTTTTTT. Its protein product is CASSAPPGQGNTGELFF. Looking up the rest from reference TRBV19 and TRBJ2-2 gives the full variable domain: DGGITQSPKYLFRKEGQNVTLSCEQNLNHDAMYWYRQDPGQGLRLIYYSQIVNDFQKGDIAEGYSVSREKKESFPLTVTSAQKNPTAFYLCASSAPPGQGNTGELFFGEGSRLTVL.

The J gene is TRBJ2-2, the V gene TRBV6-5, with D perhaps matching TRBD1 (6 bases). CDR1 is MNHEY and CDR2 is SVGAGI in the germline V gene. The CDR3 has 14 amino acids. V lost 7 bases, J lost 6 bases, and 15 bases lay in between. CDR3 DNA sequence: TGTGCCAGCACTCCTCGTGGGGGCCCCGGGGAGCTGTTTTTT. Encoded protein: CASTPRGGPGELFF.